This record covers a single T cell receptor (beta chain). Sequenced by immunoSEQ multiplex PCR; TCRdb stores in-frame clones only, minus some. The sample records 90,000 to 100,000 clones, under 85% being singletons. Autoimmune disease history or systemic immunosuppression meant exclusion. This record comes from a study of OX40 agonist ivuxolimab in advanced cancers. Trimming cost V 5 bases and J 2 bases, with 23 bases left between them. The CDR3 length is 18 residues. CDR1 is SGHTA and CDR2 is FQGNSA in the germline V gene. The genes are TRBV7-2 and TRBJ2-3; perhaps TRBD2 as D (6 bases). The sample here was CD4+ or CD8+ T cells sorted from blood, taken in a trial of the OX40 agonist ivuxolimab. This receptor was taken from an adult with an advanced solid tumor such as melanoma, head and neck, liver or kidney cancer. CDR3 region: CASSVDRPLADYTDTQYF. In DNA, the CDR3 is TGTGCCAGCAGCGTAGATCGCCCCTTAGCGGACTACACAGATACGCAGTATTTT. The variable domain in full, completed from reference TRBV7-2 and TRBJ2-3, reads GAGVSQSPSNKVTEKGKDVELRCDPISGHTALYWYRQSLGQGLEFLIYFQGNSAPDKSGLPSDRFSAERTGGSVSTLTIQRTQQEDSAVYLCASSVDRPLADYTDTQYFGPGTRLTVL.